The 29 T cell receptor beta chains presented below share a single source sample, sequenced in a study of T cells in Graves' hyperthyroidism and ophthalmopathy. Amplified TCR beta CDR3 regions came from RNA transcripts. HTBI primers were employed in a first-round RT-PCR of the TCR CDR3. Via MiXCR, TCRdb re-called the multiplex PCR reads, giving one row per CDR3 protein. Among over 45,000 distinct CDR3 sequences listed, 49% were seen once. The material sequenced was blood. The receptor set was obtained from a woman aged 25 to 39 with Graves' ophthalmopathy.

In the case of this clonotype: A read error may explain this, as a much larger clone is one base away. The chain employs TRBV27 and TRBJ1-5; D is undetermined. CDR3 size: 15 residues. Per the germline V gene, CDR1 is MNHEY and CDR2 is SMNVEV (reference sequence). V was pared by 6 bases and J by 0 bases, with 12 bases between. The CDR3: CASRQGPYSNQPQHF. The CDR3 coding sequence is TGTGCCAGCAGACAAGGACCGTATAGCAATCAGCCCCAGCATTTT.

This clonotype was counted ten times or more. The J gene is TRBJ1-2, the V gene TRBV6-2 or TRBV6-3, with D uncertain. V was pared by 3 bases and J by 7 bases, with 15 bases between. Germline V gene lookup returns CDR1 MNHEY and CDR2 SVGEGT. The CDR3 length is 14 residues. The CDR3, as DNA: TGTGCCAGCAGTTATTCGGAGGGTGCGCGTGGCTACACCTTC. Its protein is CASSYSEGARGYTF.

This clonotype was seen ten or more times. The J gene is TRBJ2-7, the V gene TRBV11-2, with D possibly TRBD2 on 6 matching bases. CDR1 and CDR2 from the germline V gene are SGHAT and FQNNGV. The CDR3 extends over 14 amino acids. V lost 0 bases, J lost 2 bases, and 8 bases lay in between. CDR3 protein: CASSLDRGTYEQYF. The CDR3 coding sequence is TGTGCCAGCAGCTTAGATCGCGGGACCTACGAGCAGTACTTC.

This clonotype was observed a few times. The V gene is TRBV6-4, the J gene TRBJ1-2; D is possibly TRBD1 (6 bases). The CDR3 runs to 15 residues. Germline CDR1 is MRHNA and CDR2 is SNTAGT. Trimming pared 0 bases from V and 7 bases from J, leaving 15 bases between. CDR3 nucleotides: TGTGCCAGCAGTGACTCGAGTGAGGGGGGCGCTGGCTACACCTTC. Translation: CASSDSSEGGAGYTF.

About this clonotype itself: Germline and junction disagree at one end, which may indicate a read error. The gene calls are TRBV19 and TRBJ1-2; TRBD1 might be the D (5 bases). There are 14 residues in the CDR3. In germline, CDR1 is LNHDA, CDR2 SQIVND (reference sequence). For the CDR3, the DNA is TGTGCCAGTAATCAAGGACAAGCGGAATGTGGCTACACCTTT. It translates to CASNQGQAECGYTF.

Note on this clonotype: Just one base apart from a much larger clone, this may be a read error. This sequence joins TRBV18 and TRBJ1-2, with D hard to call. The CDR3 runs to 12 residues. Looked up from germline, CDR1 is KGHSH and CDR2 is LQKENI. DNA for the CDR3: TGTGCCAGCTCACCCACGGGCGATGGCTACGCCTTC. Translation gives CASSPTGDGYAF.

J is TRBJ2-1 and V is TRBV19, with 9 nucleotides matching TRBD2. Trimming removed 9 bases from V and 12 bases from J; junction bases left unmatched: 15. Germline V CDR1 and CDR2: LNHDA, SQIVND (reference sequence). The CDR3 has 14 residues. The CDR3 loop reads CASRREGSTDTQFF. CDR3 sequence (DNA): TGTGCCAGCAGGCGGGAGGGGAGCACAGATACGCAGTTCTTC.

The chain carries TRBV19 and TRBJ1-2; D gene ambiguous. The CDR3 sequence is 11 residues long. The V and J ends lost 1 base and 7 bases respectively, with 4 bases between them. CDR1 is LNHDA and CDR2 is SQIVND in the germline V gene (reference sequence). The CDR3 coding sequence is TGTGCCAGTAGTATAGGGGGTGGCTACACCTTC. Its protein is CASSIGGGYTF.

This clonotype showed up many times. The chain employs TRBV5-8 and TRBJ1-1; 10 bases match TRBD1. J was trimmed by 4 bases and V by 3 bases; bases with no gene match: 12. The germline V gene encodes CDR1 SGHTS and CDR2 YDEGEE. This CDR3 is built from 17 residues. The CDR3 loop is CASSSPGQGFFGTEAFF. The CDR3 nucleotides read TGTGCCAGCAGCTCCCCGGGACAGGGGTTTTTCGGCACTGAAGCTTTCTTT.

This clonotype was seen at least ten times. The chain employs TRBV7-3 and TRBJ1-1, with 7 bases fitting TRBD1. V was clipped by 2 bases and J by 5 bases; unmatched bases: 11. Germline values: CDR1 SGHTA, CDR2 FQGTGA. This CDR3 comprises 16 residues. CDR3 sequence (DNA): TGTGCCAGCAGCTTAGGCGCAGGGGGTATGGGGACTGAAGCTTTCTTT. It specifies CASSLGAGGMGTEAFF.

This clonotype was found many times. The rearrangement joins TRBV29-1 to TRBJ2-1; D may be TRBD1 (6 bases). Germline V gives CDR1 SQVTM, CDR2 ANQGSEA. V was shortened by 5 bases and J by 1 base, with 12 bases between the two germline ends. This CDR3 is built from 14 residues. The CDR3 sequence: CSVQGPSSYNEQFF. For the CDR3, the DNA is TGCAGCGTTCAGGGGCCCTCGTCCTACAATGAGCAGTTCTTC.

This clonotype appeared many times. This chain joins TRBV7-2 and TRBJ1-2; 7 bases agree with TRBD1. There are 13 residues in the CDR3. Losses at the gene ends were 5 bases for V and 2 bases for J; bases not matched to a gene: 2. Per germline, CDR1 SGHTA and CDR2 FQGNSA. The CDR3 is CASSEDRNYGYTF. For the CDR3, the DNA is TGTGCCAGCAGCGAGGACAGGAACTATGGCTACACCTTC.

This clonotype occurred many times. The gene calls are TRBV27 and TRBJ1-1; a possible D gene is TRBD1 (5 bases). The CDR3 spans 14 residues. V lost 6 bases and J 4 bases, leaving 15 bases between the germline ends. Looked up from germline, CDR1 is MNHEY and CDR2 is SMNVEV (reference sequence). CDR3 sequence reads: CASSYFRGSTEAFF. In DNA form, the CDR3 reads TGTGCCAGCAGCTACTTTCGGGGGAGCACTGAAGCTTTCTTT.

The chain joins TRBV20-1 to TRBJ2-2; 10 bases align to TRBD2. The V segment lost 3 bases and the J segment 6 bases; nucleotides outside the gene matches: 4. The CDR3 spans 14 residues. The germline V gene encodes CDR1 DFQATT and CDR2 SNEGSKA (reference sequence). This chain's CDR3 is CSASLAGGPGELFF. In DNA, the CDR3 is TGCAGTGCTAGCTTAGCGGGAGGTCCCGGGGAGCTGTTTTTT.

This clonotype was seen repeatedly, ten times or more. The J gene is TRBJ2-2, the V gene TRBV24-1; 7 bases fit TRBD2. Germline V gene sequence: CDR1 KGHDR, CDR2 SFDVKD. V was clipped by 4 bases and J by 1 base; unmatched bases: 23. This CDR3 region has 22 residues. CDR3 amino acids: CATSDKSAAGVMMGVNTGELFF. The DNA for the CDR3 is TGTGCCACCAGTGACAAAAGTGCGGCGGGAGTTATGATGGGAGTGAACACCGGGGAGCTGTTTTTT.

The chain employs TRBV7-3 and TRBJ1-2; the match to TRBD1 covers 9 bases. This CDR3 has 15 amino acids. Germline CDR1 SGHTA, CDR2 FQGTGA. V gave up 3 bases and J gave up 2 bases; unmatched junction bases: 4. CDR3 DNA sequence: TGTGCCAGCAGCTTGACAGGGGGGGACAACTATGGCTACACCTTC. Its translation is CASSLTGGDNYGYTF.

A remark on this clonotype: One end of the junction does not line up with germline, which may come from a read error. This chain joins TRBV7-9 and TRBJ1-2; tentatively, D is TRBD1 (6 bases). The CDR3 is made up of 15 amino acids. Germline CDR1 is SEHNR and CDR2 is FQNEAQ (reference sequence). CDR3 sequence: CASCLEVWEGEGYTF. As DNA, the CDR3 is TGTGCCAGCTGCTTAGAGGTCTGGGAGGGGGAGGGCTACACCTTC.

The table lists this clonotype with a few counts. As DNA, the CDR3 is TGTGCCAGCCGCAGACTGGCTGGGACCCAGTACTTC. Amino acid sequence: CASRRLAGTQYF. V is TRBV28 and J is TRBJ2-5; the D is unclear. V lost 8 bases and J lost 7, with 14 bases in between. This CDR3 is 12 amino acids long. Germline CDR1 reads MDHEN; CDR2 reads SYDVKM.

The chain recombines TRBV5-4 with TRBJ2-2; TRBD1 matches at 8 bases. The CDR3 has 14 amino acids. Trimming removed 3 bases from V and 6 bases from J; junction bases left unmatched: 4. The germline V gene has CDR1 SGHNT and CDR2 YYREEE (reference sequence). The CDR3 protein is CASSSGGPPGELFF. CDR3 coding DNA: TGTGCCAGCAGCTCAGGGGGCCCCCCCGGGGAGCTGTTTTTT. Full variable domain (outside the CDR3, taken from reference TRBV5-4 and TRBJ2-2): ETGVTQSPTHLIKTRGQQVTLRCSSQSGHNTVSWYQQALGQGPQFIFQYYREEENGRGNFPPRFSGLQFPNYSSELNVNALELDDSALYLCASSSGGPPGELFFGEGSRLTVL.

To note about this clonotype: A read error is possible here, since a much larger clone lies one base away. The conserved phenylalanine or tryptophan normally closing the CDR3 is absent here, so this likely arose from a read error. The chain is built from TRBV12-3 or TRBV12-4 and TRBJ1-4, with D unclear. This CDR3 is 12 amino acids long. Trimming took 6 bases from V and 11 from J, leaving 13 bases between them. The chain's CDR3 is CASSRKAEKLFS. The CDR3 nucleotides read TGTGCCAGCAGCAGGAAGGCGGAGAAACTGTTTTCT.

This clonotype was recorded at least ten times. In DNA form, the CDR3 reads TGTGCCAGCAGGTTAGGGCGGGAGGGGCAGACCCAGTACTTC. Amino acids: CASRLGREGQTQYF. This sequence joins TRBV28 and TRBJ2-5; 9 bases are a match to TRBD2. Germline V gene lookup returns CDR1 MDHEN and CDR2 SYDVKM. J was trimmed by 6 bases and V by 6 bases; bases with no gene match: 8. This CDR3 has 14 residues.

A remark on this clonotype: This may be a read error, as it is one base from a much larger clone. The chain recombines TRBV28 with TRBJ2-7; the match to TRBD1 covers 7 bases. V shed 3 bases, J shed 5 bases, and the junction held 7 bases outside the gene matches. The germline V gene has CDR1 MDHEN and CDR2 SYDVKM. CDR3 length: 14 amino acids. The CDR3 coding sequence is TGTGCCAGCAGTTTCCCGGACAGGTACGACGAGCAGTACTTC. Encoded protein: CASSFPDRYDEQYF.

This chain uses TRBV2 with TRBJ2-5, with D possibly being TRBD2 (7 bases). V lost 5 bases to trimming and J lost 5 bases, with 18 bases between them. The CDR3 has 15 amino acids. CDR1 is SNHLY, CDR2 FYNNEI, per germline. The CDR3 protein is CASSSLGGGDETQYF. The CDR3 coding sequence is TGTGCCAGCAGTTCGCTGGGCGGGGGCGATGAGACCCAGTACTTC.

There are many counts of this clonotype. This chain connects TRBV12-3 or TRBV12-4 to TRBJ1-4; D gene unclear. There are 19 residues in the CDR3. The V gene lost 3 bases and the J gene lost 7 bases, with 27 bases spanning the gap. CDR3: CASSFRITVSSDVSEKLFF. CDR3 DNA: TGTGCCAGCAGTTTCAGAATTACGGTCTCTTCCGATGTTAGTGAAAAACTGTTTTTT.

This chain joins TRBV15 and TRBJ1-6; D is undetermined. CDR3 length: 15 residues. Per the germline V gene, CDR1 is LNHNV and CDR2 is YYDKDF (reference sequence). V was trimmed by 3 bases and J by 9 bases, leaving 15 bases between them. The CDR3 loop is CATSRDFPGSSPLHF. The CDR3 DNA sequence: TGTGCCACCAGCAGGGACTTCCCGGGCAGTTCACCCCTCCACTTT.

The rearrangement links TRBV7-2 to TRBJ2-2; D remains ambiguous. Germline CDR1 reads SGHTA; CDR2 reads FQGNSA. V lost 5 bases and J 1 base, leaving 8 bases between the germline ends. The CDR3 runs to 14 residues. The CDR3 sequence: CASSQIGNTGELFF. For the CDR3, the DNA is TGTGCCAGCAGCCAAATTGGGAACACCGGGGAGCTGTTTTTT.

Concerning this clonotype: One junction end does not reproduce the germline sequence, and a read error may be involved. CDR3 DNA: TGTGCCAGCAGCTTGGCCGAGACAGCCTACAATGAGCCCCAGCATTTT. Residues: CASSLAETAYNEPQHF. The chain uses TRBV5-4 and TRBJ1-5; D is possibly TRBD1 (5 bases). CDR1 and CDR2 (germline): SGHNT, YYREEE (reference sequence). The CDR3 sequence is 16 residues long.

This chain connects TRBV29-1 to TRBJ2-1; D is possibly TRBD1 or TRBD2 (7 bases each). CDR1 and CDR2 from the germline V gene are SQVTM and ANQGSEA. The CDR3 spans 11 residues. Trimming stripped 8 bases from V and 8 bases from J, with 13 bases between. The CDR3 spells CSSGGGYEQFF. In DNA form, the CDR3 reads TGCAGCTCAGGGGGGGGGTATGAGCAGTTCTTC.

This clonotype was found once. The CDR3 coding sequence is TGTGCCACCGAGGGGGCTGGGGCCAACGTCCTGACTTTCTTT. Amino acid sequence: CATEGAGANVLTFF. The gene calls are TRBV24-1 and TRBJ1-1, with TRBD1 matching 7 bases. There are 14 residues in the CDR3. Germline loops: CDR1 KGHDR, CDR2 SFDVKD. Trimming removed 9 bases from V and 12 bases from J; junction bases left unmatched: 18.